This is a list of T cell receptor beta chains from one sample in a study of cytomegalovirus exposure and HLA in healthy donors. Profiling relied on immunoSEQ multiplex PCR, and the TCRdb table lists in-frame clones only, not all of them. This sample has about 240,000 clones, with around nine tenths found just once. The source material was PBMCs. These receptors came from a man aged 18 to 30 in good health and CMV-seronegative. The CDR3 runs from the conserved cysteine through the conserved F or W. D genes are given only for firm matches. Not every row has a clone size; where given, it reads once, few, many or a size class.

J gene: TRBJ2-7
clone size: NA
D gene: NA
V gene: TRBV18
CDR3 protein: CASSPTGSSYEQYF
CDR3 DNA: TGTGCCAGCTCACCGACAGGAAGCTCCTACGAGCAGTACTTC

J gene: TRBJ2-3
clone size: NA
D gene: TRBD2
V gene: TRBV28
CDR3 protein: CASSSTGLAVRTDTQYF
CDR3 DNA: TGTGCCAGCAGCTCTACAGGTCTAGCGGTTCGCACAGATACGCAGTATTTT

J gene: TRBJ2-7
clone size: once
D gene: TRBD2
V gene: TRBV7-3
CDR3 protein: CASSLVPGLAGGSEQYF
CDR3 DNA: TGTGCCAGCAGCCTAGTTCCGGGACTAGCGGGAGGCTCCGAGCAGTACTTC

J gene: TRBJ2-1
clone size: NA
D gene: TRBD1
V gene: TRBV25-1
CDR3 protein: CASSDPTGVNNNEQFF
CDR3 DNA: TGTGCCAGCAGTGACCCCACAGGGGTGAATAACAATGAGCAGTTCTTC

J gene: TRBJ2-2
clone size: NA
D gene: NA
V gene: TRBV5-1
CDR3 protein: CASRRGQNTGELFF
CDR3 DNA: TGCGCCAGCAGAAGGGGACAGAACACCGGGGAGCTGTTTTTT

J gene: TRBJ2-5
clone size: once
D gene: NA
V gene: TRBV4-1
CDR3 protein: CASKRQLNWETQYF
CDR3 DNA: TGCGCCAGCAAACGACAGCTAAACTGGGAGACCCAGTACTTC

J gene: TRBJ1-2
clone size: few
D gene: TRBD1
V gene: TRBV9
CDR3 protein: CASSVDQGARGYTF
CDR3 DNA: TGTGCCAGCAGCGTAGATCAGGGGGCGCGTGGCTACACCTTC

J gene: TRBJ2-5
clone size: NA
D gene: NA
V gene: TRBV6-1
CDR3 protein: CASSVGHPETQYF
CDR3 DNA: TGTGCCAGCAGCGTAGGACATCCAGAGACCCAGTACTTC

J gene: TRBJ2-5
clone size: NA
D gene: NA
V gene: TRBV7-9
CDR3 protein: CASSLASGKETQYF
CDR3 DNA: TGTGCCAGCAGCTTAGCCAGTGGTAAAGAGACCCAGTACTTC

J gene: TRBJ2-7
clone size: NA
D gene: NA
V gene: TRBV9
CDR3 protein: CASSPLGGGQEQYF
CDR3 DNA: TGTGCCAGCAGCCCCCTCGGAGGTGGGCAGGAGCAGTACTTC

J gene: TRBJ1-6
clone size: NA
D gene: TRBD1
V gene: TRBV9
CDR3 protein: CASSAEGAYSPLHF
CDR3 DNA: TGTGCCAGCAGCGCCGAGGGGGCTTATTCACCCCTCCACTTT

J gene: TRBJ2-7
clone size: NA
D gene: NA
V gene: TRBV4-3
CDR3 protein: CASSQDFRGNLYEQYF
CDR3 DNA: TGCGCCAGCAGCCAAGATTTCCGCGGTAACCTCTACGAGCAGTACTTC

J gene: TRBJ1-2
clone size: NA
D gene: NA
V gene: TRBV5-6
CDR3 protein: CASSLGSGSYGYTF
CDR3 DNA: TGTGCCAGCAGCTTGGGATCTGGGAGCTATGGCTACACCTTC

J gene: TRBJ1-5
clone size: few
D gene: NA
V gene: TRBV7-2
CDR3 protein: CASSLNSGNQPQHF
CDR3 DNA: TGTGCCAGCAGCTTAAATTCGGGAAATCAGCCCCAGCATTTT

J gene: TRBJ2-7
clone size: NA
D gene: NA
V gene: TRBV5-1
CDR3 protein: CASTGEIDYEQYF
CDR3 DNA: TGCGCCAGCACCGGGGAAATTGATTACGAGCAGTACTTC

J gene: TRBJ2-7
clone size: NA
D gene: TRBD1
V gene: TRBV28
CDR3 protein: CASSFPGTGALEQYF
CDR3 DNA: TGTGCCAGCAGTTTCCCCGGGACAGGGGCCCTCGAGCAGTACTTC

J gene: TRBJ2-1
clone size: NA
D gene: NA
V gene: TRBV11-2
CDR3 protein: CASSLGGRYNEQFF
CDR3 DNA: TGTGCCAGCAGCCTCGGGGGACGTTACAATGAGCAGTTCTTC

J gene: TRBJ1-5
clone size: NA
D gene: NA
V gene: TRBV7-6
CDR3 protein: CASSLVDNNQPQHF
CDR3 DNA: TGTGCCAGCAGCTTAGTGGACAACAATCAGCCCCAGCATTTT

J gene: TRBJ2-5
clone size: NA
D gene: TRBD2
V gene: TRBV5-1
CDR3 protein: CASSTGLDQETQYF
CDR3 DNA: TGCGCCAGCAGCACGGGACTAGATCAAGAGACCCAGTACTTC

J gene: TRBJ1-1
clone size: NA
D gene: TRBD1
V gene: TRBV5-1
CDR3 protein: CASSKGQGGSADTEAFF
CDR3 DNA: TGCGCCAGCAGCAAGGGACAGGGCGGGTCTGCGGACACTGAAGCTTTCTTT

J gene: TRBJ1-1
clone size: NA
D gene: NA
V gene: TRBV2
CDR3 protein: CASRRSFEAFF
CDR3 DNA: TGTGCCAGCAGGCGAAGCTTTGAAGCTTTCTTT

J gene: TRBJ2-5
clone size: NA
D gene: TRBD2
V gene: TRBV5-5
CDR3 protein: CASSRSTSASETQYF
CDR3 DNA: TGTGCCAGCAGCCGCTCGACTAGCGCCTCGGAGACCCAGTACTTC

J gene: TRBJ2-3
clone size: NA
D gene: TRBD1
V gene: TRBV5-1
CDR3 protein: CASRSGQGVHTQYF
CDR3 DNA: TGCGCCAGCAGATCGGGACAGGGGGTACATACGCAGTATTTT

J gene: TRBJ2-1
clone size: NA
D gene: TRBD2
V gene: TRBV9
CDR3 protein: CASSVGLAAYNEQFF
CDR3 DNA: TGTGCCAGCAGCGTAGGGCTAGCGGCGTACAATGAGCAGTTCTTC

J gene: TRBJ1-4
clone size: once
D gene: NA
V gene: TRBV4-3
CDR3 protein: CASSQDRGVNEKLFF
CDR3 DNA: TGCGCCAGCAGCCAAGATCGGGGGGTTAATGAAAAACTGTTTTTT

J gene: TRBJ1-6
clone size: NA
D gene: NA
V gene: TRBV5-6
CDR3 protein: CASSFVPGQGGSPLHF
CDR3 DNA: TGTGCCAGCAGCTTCGTACCGGGACAAGGGGGTTCACCCCTCCACTTT

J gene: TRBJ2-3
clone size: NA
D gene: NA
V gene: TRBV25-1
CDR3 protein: CASSDLVREPDTQYF
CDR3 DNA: TGTGCCAGCAGTGATTTAGTCAGGGAACCCGATACGCAGTATTTT

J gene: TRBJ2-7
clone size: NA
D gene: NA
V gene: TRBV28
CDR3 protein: CASSLIGVQPPYEQYF
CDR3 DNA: TGTGCCAGCAGTTTAATCGGGGTTCAGCCCCCCTACGAGCAGTACTTC

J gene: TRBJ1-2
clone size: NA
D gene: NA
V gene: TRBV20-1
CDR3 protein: CSATGNFGYTF
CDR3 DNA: TGCAGCGCTACGGGGAACTTTGGCTACACCTTC

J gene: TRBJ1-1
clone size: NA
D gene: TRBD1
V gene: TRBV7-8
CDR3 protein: CASSLSLGTGGSDTEAFF
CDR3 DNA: TGTGCCAGCAGCTTATCTCTCGGGACAGGGGGATCGGACACTGAAGCTTTCTTT

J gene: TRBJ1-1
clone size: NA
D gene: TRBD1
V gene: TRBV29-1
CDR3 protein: CSVDRGQKNTEAFF
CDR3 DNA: TGCAGCGTTGATAGGGGACAGAAAAACACTGAAGCTTTCTTT

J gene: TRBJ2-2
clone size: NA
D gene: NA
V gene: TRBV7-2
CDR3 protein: CASSLSVAEDTGELFF
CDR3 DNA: TGTGCCAGCAGCTTGAGCGTGGCGGAGGACACCGGGGAGCTGTTTTTT

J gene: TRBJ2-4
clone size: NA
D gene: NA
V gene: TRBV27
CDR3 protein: CASSFQGGTGLVQYF
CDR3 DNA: TGTGCCAGCAGTTTCCAGGGAGGTACGGGGTTGGTTCAGTACTTC

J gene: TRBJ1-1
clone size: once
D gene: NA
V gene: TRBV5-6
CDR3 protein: CASSYDLNTEAFF
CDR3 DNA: TGTGCCAGCAGCTACGACTTGAACACTGAAGCTTTCTTT

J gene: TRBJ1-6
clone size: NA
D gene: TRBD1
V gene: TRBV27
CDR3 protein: CASSTPWSGGINSPLHF
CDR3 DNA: TGTGCCAGCAGTACGCCCTGGTCAGGGGGCATTAATTCACCCCTCCACTTT

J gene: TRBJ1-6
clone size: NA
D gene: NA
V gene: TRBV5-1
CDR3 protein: CASSPSPRANSPLHF
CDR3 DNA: TGCGCCAGCAGCCCATCACCCAGGGCCAATTCACCCCTCCACTTT

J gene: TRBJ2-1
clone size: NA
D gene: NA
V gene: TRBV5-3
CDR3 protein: CARSYNSNPSYNEQFF
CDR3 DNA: TGTGCCAGAAGCTATAATAGCAACCCCTCCTACAATGAGCAGTTCTTC

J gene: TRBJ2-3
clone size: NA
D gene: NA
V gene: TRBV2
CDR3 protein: CASSASDTQYF
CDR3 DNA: TGTGCCAGCAGTGCCTCCGATACGCAGTATTTT

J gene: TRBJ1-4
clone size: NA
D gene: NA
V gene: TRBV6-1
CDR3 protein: CASSRQAGNEKLFF
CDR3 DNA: TGTGCCAGCTCCAGACAGGCGGGTAATGAAAAACTGTTTTTT

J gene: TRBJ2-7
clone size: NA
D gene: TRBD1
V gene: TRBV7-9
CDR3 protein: CASSWTGGSEQYF
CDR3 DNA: TGTGCCAGCTCCTGGACAGGGGGCTCCGAGCAGTACTTC

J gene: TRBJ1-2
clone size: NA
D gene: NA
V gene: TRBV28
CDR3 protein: CASSLSGRNYGYTF
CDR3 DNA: TGTGCCAGCAGTTTATCGGGTCGTAACTATGGCTACACCTTC

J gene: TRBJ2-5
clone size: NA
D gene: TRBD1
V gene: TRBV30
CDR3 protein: CAWSRAGGFVETQYF
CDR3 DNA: TGTGCCTGGTCACGTGCAGGGGGCTTTGTGGAGACCCAGTACTTC

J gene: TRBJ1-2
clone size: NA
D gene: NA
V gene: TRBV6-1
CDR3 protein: CASSEGGREYGYTF
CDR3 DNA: TGTGCCAGCAGTGAAGGCGGCAGGGAATATGGCTACACCTTC

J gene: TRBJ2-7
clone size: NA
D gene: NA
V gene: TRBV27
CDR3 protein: CASGQGQSYEQYF
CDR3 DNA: TGTGCCAGCGGCCAAGGACAGTCCTACGAGCAGTACTTC

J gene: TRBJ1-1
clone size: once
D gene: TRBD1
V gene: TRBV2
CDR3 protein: CASSQDRGPEAFF
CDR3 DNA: TGTGCCAGCAGTCAAGACAGGGGGCCTGAAGCTTTCTTT

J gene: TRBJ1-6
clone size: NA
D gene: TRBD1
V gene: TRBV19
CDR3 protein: CASSMDRGISPLHF
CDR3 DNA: TGTGCCAGTAGTATGGACAGGGGAATCTCACCCCTCCACTTT

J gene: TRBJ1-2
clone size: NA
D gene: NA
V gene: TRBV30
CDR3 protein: CAWVGLGTAIAGYTF
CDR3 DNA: TGTGCCTGGGTCGGGCTCGGGACTGCCATCGCTGGCTACACCTTC

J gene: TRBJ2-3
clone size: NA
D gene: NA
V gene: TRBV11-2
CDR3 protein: CASSLGGRADTQYF
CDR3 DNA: TGTGCCAGCAGCTTAGGTGGTCGGGCAGATACGCAGTATTTT

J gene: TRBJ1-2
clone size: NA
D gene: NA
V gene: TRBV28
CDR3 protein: CASSYRDGYTF
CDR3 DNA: TGTGCCAGCAGTTACAGGGATGGCTACACCTTC

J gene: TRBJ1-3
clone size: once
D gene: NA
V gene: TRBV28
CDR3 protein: CASNRGSSGNTIYF
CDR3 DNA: TGTGCCAGCAACCGGGGGAGCTCTGGAAACACCATATATTTT

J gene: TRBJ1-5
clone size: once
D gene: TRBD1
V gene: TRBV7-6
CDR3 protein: CASSFRDSQPHQPQHF
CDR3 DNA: TGTGCCAGCAGCTTCCGGGACAGTCAGCCGCACCAGCCCCAGCATTTT

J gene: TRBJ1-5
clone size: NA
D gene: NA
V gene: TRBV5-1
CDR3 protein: CASSPTQGRQPQHF
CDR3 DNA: TGCGCCAGCAGCCCAACTCAGGGGCGTCAGCCCCAGCATTTT

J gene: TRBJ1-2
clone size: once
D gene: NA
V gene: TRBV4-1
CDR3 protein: CASSHPDSHYGYTF
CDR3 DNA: TGCGCCAGCAGCCACCCCGACAGTCACTATGGCTACACCTTC

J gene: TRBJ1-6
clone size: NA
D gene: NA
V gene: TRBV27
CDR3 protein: CASKMDTSRTLHF
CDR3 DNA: TGTGCCAGCAAAATGGACACCTCTCGAACCCTCCACTTT

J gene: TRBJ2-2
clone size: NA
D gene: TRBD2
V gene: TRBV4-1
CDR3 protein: CASSQGKASGGAGELFF
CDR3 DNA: TGCGCCAGCAGCCAAGGCAAAGCTAGCGGGGGGGCCGGGGAGCTGTTTTTT